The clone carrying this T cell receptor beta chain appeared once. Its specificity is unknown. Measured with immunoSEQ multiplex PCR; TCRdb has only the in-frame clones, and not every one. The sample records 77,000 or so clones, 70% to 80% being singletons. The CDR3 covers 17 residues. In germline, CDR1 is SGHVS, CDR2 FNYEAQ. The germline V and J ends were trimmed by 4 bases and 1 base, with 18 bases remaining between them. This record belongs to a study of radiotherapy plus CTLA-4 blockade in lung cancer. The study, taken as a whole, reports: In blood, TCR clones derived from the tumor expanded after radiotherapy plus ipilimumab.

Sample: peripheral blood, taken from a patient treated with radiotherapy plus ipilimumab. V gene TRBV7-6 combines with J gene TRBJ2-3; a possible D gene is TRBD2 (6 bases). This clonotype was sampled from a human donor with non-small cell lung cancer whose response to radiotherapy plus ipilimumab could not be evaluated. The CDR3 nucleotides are TGTGCCAGCAGCTCCGGGAGTGGGCTAGCCGGCACAGATACGCAGTATTTT. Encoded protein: CASSSGSGLAGTDTQYF.